The 2 T cell receptor beta chains given below trace back to one sample, sequenced in a study of cytomegalovirus exposure and HLA in healthy donors (dated by TCRdb to between 2016 and 2019). Library preparation employed the immunoSEQ multiplex PCR assay. A mixture of 60 forward primers for TCR Vbeta segments and 13 reverse primers for TCR Jbeta segments was used in the multiplex PCR. The immuneACCESS repertoire file appears here via TCRdb, limited to in-frame rearrangements. These files lack a portion of the clones; in checked studies, under half of the deficit traces to unresolved V genes, and the cause of the others is not known. For this sample there are 150,000 or so clones; over 65% appear just once. The ten most abundant clones make up 3% to 4% of the sample. Input material: PBMCs. These receptors originate from a woman in her 40s in good health and CMV-seronegative.

This clone was recorded once. The chain joins TRBV27 to TRBJ1-1; maybe TRBD1 (5 bases). CDR3 length: 14 amino acids. Trimming pared 6 bases from V and 0 bases from J, leaving 11 bases between. The germline gives CDR1 MNHEY, CDR2 SMNVEV (reference sequence). CDR3 residues: CASRTTGVNTEAFF. As DNA, the CDR3 is TGTGCCAGCAGGACGACGGGGGTGAACACTGAAGCTTTCTTT.

V is TRBV19 and J is TRBJ1-1; no clear D gene. From germline, CDR1 is LNHDA and CDR2 SQIVND (reference sequence). V was clipped by 3 bases and J by 2 bases, with 7 bases between them. The CDR3 runs 13 residues. The CDR3: CASSISINTEAFF. CDR3 DNA: TGTGCCAGTAGTATTAGTATAAACACTGAAGCTTTCTTT.